These 7 T cell receptor beta chains were sequenced from one sample in a study of vaccination and CD4 T cells after COVID-19. These TCRs' antigens remain unknown. The Oncomine TCR Beta short-read assay sequenced DNA from cultured CD4+ T cells. TCRdb reanalysed the PCR reads using MiXCR and keeps one entry per CDR3 protein. The sample carries about 20,000 distinct CDR3 sequences, 67% recorded once. Treatment in this sample: roughly 10-day PBMC culture with coronavirus spike peptide pools or control peptides (ViraFEST assay). Material for sequencing was CD4+ T cells from blood, cultured in vitro. These receptors were taken from a human donor who had recovered from COVID-19.

The chain carries TRBV15 and TRBJ1-2; D is undetermined. V lost 0 bases to trimming and J lost 6 bases, with 11 bases between them. The CDR3 length is 14 residues. CDR1 is LNHNV, CDR2 YYDKDF, per germline (reference sequence). CDR3 loop: CATSRDRVRHGYTF. The DNA for the CDR3 is TGTGCCACCAGCAGAGATCGGGTCCGCCATGGCTACACCTTC.

The chain links TRBV4-2 to TRBJ2-7; D call uncertain. In germline, CDR1 is LGHNA, CDR2 YNFKEQ. CDR3 length: 15 residues. The ends were cut back, 3 bases at V and 6 bases at J, with 18 bases in the middle. CDR3 amino acids: CASSQGGEFEGEQYF. CDR3 nucleotides: TGTGCCAGCAGCCAGGGTGGCGAGTTTGAAGGCGAGCAGTACTTC.

The chain joins TRBV5-4 to TRBJ1-2; possible D gene TRBD1, 5 bases. Trimming pared 0 bases from V and 5 bases from J, leaving 14 bases between. The CDR3 consists of 15 residues. Germline V gene lookup returns CDR1 SGHNT and CDR2 YYREEE (reference sequence). CDR3: CASSLDWGVQYGYTF. In DNA, the CDR3 is TGTGCCAGCAGCTTGGATTGGGGGGTACAGTATGGCTACACCTTC.

This chain uses TRBV28 with TRBJ1-3, with 7 bases fitting TRBD1. Trimming removed 7 bases from V and 6 bases from J; junction bases left unmatched: 9. This CDR3 has 14 amino acids. Germline assignment: CDR1 MDHEN and CDR2 SYDVKM. DNA of the CDR3: TGTGCCAGCAACCAACCGGGACAGCTAAACACCATATATTTT. Its translation is CASNQPGQLNTIYF. The full variable domain, in which reference TRBV28 and TRBJ1-3 provide the parts outside the CDR3, is DVKVTQSSRYLVKRTGEKVFLECVQDMDHENMFWYRQDPGLGLRLIYFSYDVKMKEKGDIPEGYSVSREKKERFSLILESASTNQTSMYLCASNQPGQLNTIYFGEGSWLTVV.

The V call is TRBV10-1, the J call TRBJ1-1; D perhaps matches TRBD1 (5 bases). Trimming pared 0 bases from V and 6 bases from J, leaving 8 bases between. The germline V gene encodes CDR1 WNHNN and CDR2 SYGVQD (reference sequence). The CDR3 totals 13 residues. The CDR3 nucleotides read TGCGCCAGCAGTGAGTCGGGGGAAGCTGAAGCTTTCTTT. Translated: CASSESGEAEAFF.

This chain connects TRBV10-3 to TRBJ1-1; tentatively, D is TRBD1 (5 bases). This CDR3 region has 14 residues. Deletions cut 10 bases from V and 7 bases from J, with 22 bases between. CDR1 is ENHRY and CDR2 is SYGVKD in the germline V gene. CDR3 protein: CATVQGDSSGEAFF. The CDR3 DNA reads TGTGCCACCGTCCAGGGTGACAGTTCTGGTGAAGCTTTCTTT.

The chain carries TRBV7-6 and TRBJ2-3; 7 bases align to TRBD2. The CDR3 runs to 16 residues. With V trimmed by 5 bases and J by 0 bases, 8 bases remained unmatched. In germline, CDR1 is SGHVS, CDR2 FNYEAQ. The CDR3 DNA sequence: TGTGCCAGCAGCCCAGAGGGGACTATCAGCACAGATACGCAGTATTTT. Encoded protein: CASSPEGTISTDTQYF.